The 20 T cell receptor beta chains below were found in one sample sequenced in a study of regulatory T cells in long-lasting Graves disease. According to the study, TCR beta libraries were built with iRepertoire HTBI primers and CDR3-region Arm-PCR. A single record per CDR3 protein comes from TCRdb applying MiXCR to the multiplex PCR reads. This table has approximately 400,000 distinct CDR3 sequences, about 16% appearing once. Time point: newly diagnosed GD, antithyroid drugs for less than 3 months. PBMC RNA served as the TCR library source. The sample was also linked to a second study, of T cells in Graves' hyperthyroidism and ophthalmopathy.

The sequencing here drew on peripheral blood mononuclear cells (PBMCs), taken at new diagnosis, from a patient treated with antithyroid drugs. The receptors were gathered from a woman under 40 with Graves disease.

This chain joins TRBV20-1 and TRBJ2-7, with D tentatively TRBD2 (6 bases). Per the germline V gene, CDR1 is DFQATT and CDR2 is SNEGSKA (reference sequence). CDR3 length equals 16 residues. Trimming took off 3 bases at V and 2 bases at J, with 20 bases between the two ends. DNA of the CDR3: TGCAGTGCTAGGTCTTCAAGAATAGCGGTAACCTACGAGCAGTACTTC. Amino acids: CSARSSRIAVTYEQYF.

This clonotype turned up a few times. The V and J genes are TRBV13 and TRBJ2-7; 10 bases map to TRBD1. The length of the CDR3 is 13 residues. Germline V lookup: CDR1 PRHDT, CDR2 FYEKMQ (reference sequence). V lost 5 bases and J lost 7; bases outside the gene matches: 5. The CDR3 spells CASSAGTGVEQYF. CDR3 bases: TGTGCCAGCAGCGCCGGGACAGGGGTTGAGCAGTACTTC.

This clonotype showed up many times. The chain couples TRBV12-5 to TRBJ2-3; weak D call: TRBD2 (6 bases). Germline V gives CDR1 LGHNT, CDR2 FRNRAP. The CDR3 loop spans 11 amino acids. The V and J ends lost 5 bases and 8 bases respectively, with 8 bases between them. For the CDR3, the DNA is TGTGCTAGTGGTCTCGGGGGTACGCAGTATTTT. This gives the protein CASGLGGTQYF.

This clonotype was recorded many times. Germline is not matched at one junction end, which may reflect a read error. This chain connects TRBV5-1 to TRBJ2-3; 10 bases map to TRBD2. The CDR3 has 15 residues. Germline CDR1 SGHRS, CDR2 YFSETQ. The CDR3 DNA reads as TGTGCCAGCAGCTTATCTAGCGGGGGTACAGATACGCAGTATTTT. This encodes CASSLSSGGTDTQYF.

This clonotype was seen more than once but under ten times. The V gene is TRBV20-1, the J gene TRBJ2-1; D perhaps matches TRBD1 (6 bases). Germline assignment: CDR1 DFQATT and CDR2 SNEGSKA (reference sequence). The V end lost 0 bases, the J end lost 6 bases, and 15 bases lay between the germline ends. This CDR3 has 15 residues. The CDR3 reads CSARDLWGLSNEQFF. The CDR3 DNA reads TGCAGTGCTAGAGATCTCTGGGGGCTAAGCAATGAGCAGTTCTTC.

A single count supports this clonotype. One base separates it from a far larger clone, so it is likely a read error. The genes are TRBV11-2 and TRBJ2-7; D is undetermined. The CDR3 consists of 12 residues. Germline CDR1 reads SGHAT; CDR2 reads FQNNGV. CDR3: CASSQYGDERYF. CDR3 sequence (DNA): TGTGCCAGCAGCCAGTATGGCGACGAGCGGTACTTC.

The sample holds many counts of this clonotype. The chain has TRBV24-1 and TRBJ2-2; D call uncertain. Looked up from germline, CDR1 is KGHDR and CDR2 is SFDVKD. V dropped 1 base and J dropped 3 bases, with 8 bases sitting between them. The CDR3 length is 15 residues. The DNA for the CDR3 is TGTGCCACCAGTGATTTCGAGGCGGACACCGGGGAGCTGTTTTTT. This translates into CATSDFEADTGELFF.

This clonotype was recorded many times. The chain is built from TRBV3-1 and TRBJ1-6; D remains ambiguous. Germline CDR1 LGHDT, CDR2 YNNKEL (reference sequence). This CDR3 region has 14 residues. V was clipped by 10 bases and J by 7 bases, with 17 bases between them. CDR3 sequence: CATSQSSGNSPLHF. The CDR3 DNA is TGTGCCACTAGCCAAAGTTCTGGGAATTCACCCCTCCACTTT.

The chain employs TRBV28 and TRBJ2-5, with 9 bases identical to TRBD2. This CDR3 spans 16 amino acids. From germline, CDR1 is MDHEN and CDR2 SYDVKM. The junction had 4 bases not matched to a gene; V was cut back by 2 bases and J by 0 bases. The CDR3 reads CASSLAGGVYQETQYF. CDR3 sequence (DNA): TGTGCCAGCAGTTTAGCGGGAGGGGTGTACCAAGAGACCCAGTACTTC.

This clonotype has ten or more counts. The chain recombines TRBV13 with TRBJ2-6; D is uncertain. This CDR3 region has 14 residues. Trimming removed 5 bases at V and 0 bases at J, with 5 bases between. Germline V gene sequence: CDR1 PRHDT, CDR2 FYEKMQ (reference sequence). Written as DNA, the CDR3 is TGTGCCAGCAGCGACGACTCTGGGGCCAACGTCCTGACTTTC. This gives the protein CASSDDSGANVLTF.

The V and J genes are TRBV20-1 and TRBJ2-7; 15 bases agree with TRBD2. V shed 2 bases, J shed 5 bases, and the junction held 10 bases outside the gene matches. The CDR3 consists of 17 residues. Germline V gene sequence: CDR1 DFQATT, CDR2 SNEGSKA (reference sequence). This CDR3 reads CSARSPRTSGRAHEQYF. The CDR3 coding sequence is TGCAGTGCTAGATCCCCTCGGACTAGCGGGAGGGCACACGAGCAGTACTTC.

The chain is built from TRBV14 and TRBJ2-7, with D tentatively TRBD2 (6 bases). Looked up from germline, CDR1 is SGHDN and CDR2 is FVKESK. The CDR3 is made up of 13 amino acids. V was trimmed by 3 bases and J by 5 bases, leaving 11 bases between them. Written as DNA, the CDR3 is TGTGCCAGCAGCCACATGGGAGGACACGAGCAGTACTTC. This encodes CASSHMGGHEQYF. Supplemented by reference TRBV14 and TRBJ2-7, the full variable domain reads EAGVTQFPSHSVIEKGQTVTLRCDPISGHDNLYWYRRVMGKEIKFLLHFVKESKQDESGMPNNRFLAERTGGTYSTLKVQPAELEDSGVYFCASSHMGGHEQYFGPGTRLTVT.

The genes are TRBV20-1 and TRBJ2-3; no firm D call. The CDR3 runs 14 residues. The V and J ends lost 6 bases and 2 bases respectively, with 15 bases between them. CDR1 DFQATT and CDR2 SNEGSKA come from the germline V gene (reference sequence). CDR3 in amino acids: CSARTSPNTDTQYF. The CDR3 DNA reads as TGCAGTGCCCGTACGAGCCCGAACACAGATACGCAGTATTTT.

This clonotype has a count of ten or more. The rearrangement links TRBV20-1 to TRBJ2-1; 10 bases are shared with TRBD2. The germline gives CDR1 DFQATT, CDR2 SNEGSKA (reference sequence). This CDR3 is built from 13 residues. The CDR3 DNA is TGCAGCCCGGCTAGCGGGAGTTACAATGAGCAGTTCTTC. This gives the protein CSPASGSYNEQFF.

The rearrangement joins TRBV5-1 to TRBJ1-2; D is ambiguous. Between the trimmed V and J ends, which lost 1 base and 0 bases, there was a span of 7 bases. Germline loops: CDR1 SGHRS, CDR2 YFSETQ. There are 14 residues in the CDR3. The CDR3 sequence: CASSLLEANYGYTF. CDR3 sequence (DNA): TGCGCCAGCAGCTTGCTGGAAGCTAACTATGGCTACACCTTC.

In this sample, this clonotype turned up a few times. This rearrangement joins TRBV4-1 to TRBJ2-7; 11 positions agree with TRBD1. This CDR3 spans 17 amino acids. The V segment lost 4 bases and the J segment 2 bases; nucleotides outside the gene matches: 10. Germline-derived CDR1 and CDR2 are MGHRA and YSYEKL. The chain's CDR3 is CASSLKLPGQGAYEQYF. CDR3 DNA: TGCGCCAGCAGCCTCAAACTTCCGGGACAGGGGGCCTACGAGCAGTACTTC.

The chain combines TRBV20-1 with TRBJ2-1; 11 bases agree with TRBD2. With V trimmed by 7 bases and J by 10 bases, 6 bases remained unmatched. The CDR3 contains 12 residues. Per the germline V gene, CDR1 is DFQATT and CDR2 is SNEGSKA (reference sequence). The CDR3 nucleotides read TGCAGTGTTAGCGGGAGGGGGATCGAGCAGTTCTTC. It codes for CSVSGRGIEQFF.

This clonotype was detected ten times or more. The chain couples TRBV6-1 to TRBJ2-7, with TRBD1 identical over 10 bases. This CDR3 contains 15 residues. Germline V gene lookup returns CDR1 MNHNS and CDR2 SASEGT. Unmatched junction bases numbered 12, after V lost 9 bases and J lost 4 bases. The CDR3 DNA follows: TGTGCCAGTAAGAAAACCCGGGACAGGGGTTACGAGCAGTACTTC. Protein product: CASKKTRDRGYEQYF.

This clonotype has a single count. Sequence at one end of the junction differs from germline and may be a read error. The chain couples TRBV4-1 to TRBJ2-4, with a possible D match to TRBD1 (8 bases). CDR3 length: 12 residues. CDR1 is MGHRA and CDR2 is YSYEKL in the germline V gene. CDR3 nucleotides: TGTGCCAGCAGCGTCACAGGGGGGGGATGGTACTTC. It yields the protein CASSVTGGGWYF.

This clonotype was recorded many times. Germline and junction disagree at one end, which may indicate a read error. The J gene is TRBJ1-1, the V gene TRBV24-1; D unresolved. CDR1 and CDR2 (germline): KGHDR, SFDVKD. CDR3 length: 16 residues. The chain's CDR3 is CATSDSATPGNSEAFF. CDR3 DNA: TGTGCCACCAGTGATTCTGCAACTCCGGGGAACTCTGAAGCTTTCTTT.